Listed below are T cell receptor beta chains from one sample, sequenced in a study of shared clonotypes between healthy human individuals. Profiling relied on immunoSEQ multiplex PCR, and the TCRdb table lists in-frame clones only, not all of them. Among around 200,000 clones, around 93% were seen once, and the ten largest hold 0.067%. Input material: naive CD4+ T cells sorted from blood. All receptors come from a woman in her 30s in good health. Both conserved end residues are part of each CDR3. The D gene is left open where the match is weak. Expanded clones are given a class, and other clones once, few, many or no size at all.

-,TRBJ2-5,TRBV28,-,CASSSSSQEQYF,TGTGCCAGCAGTTCGAGCAGCCAGGAGCAGTACTTC
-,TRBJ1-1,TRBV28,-,CASRNNAGAFF,TGTGCCAGTCGTAATAACGCTGGGGCTTTCTTT
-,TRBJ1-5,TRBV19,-,CASRTTRGSYQPQHF,TGTGCCAGTAGAACGACAAGGGGATCTTATCAGCCCCAGCATTTT
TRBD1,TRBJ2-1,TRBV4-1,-,CASSQATGGFGNEQFF,TGCGCCAGCAGCCAAGCGACAGGGGGGTTTGGCAATGAGCAGTTCTTC
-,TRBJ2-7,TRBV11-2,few,CASSPQFHEQYF,TGTGCCAGCAGCCCACAGTTCCACGAGCAGTACTTC
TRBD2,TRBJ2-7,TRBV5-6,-,CASSPDGLAGGYEQYF,TGTGCCAGCAGCCCTGATGGACTAGCGGGAGGATACGAGCAGTACTTC
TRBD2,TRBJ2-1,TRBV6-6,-,CASSSLGQRGYNEQFF,TGTGCCAGCAGTTCTCTCGGGCAGCGGGGCTACAATGAGCAGTTCTTC
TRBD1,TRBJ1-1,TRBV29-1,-,CSVAGQMRAEAFF,TGCAGCGTGGCGGGACAGATGAGGGCTGAAGCTTTCTTT
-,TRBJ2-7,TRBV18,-,CASSPQTGTSYEQYF,TGTGCCAGCTCACCCCAGACCGGGACATCCTACGAGCAGTACTTC
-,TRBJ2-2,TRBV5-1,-,CASSLGQGFLSITGELFF,TGCGCCAGCAGCTTGGGTCAGGGCTTTCTGAGTATCACCGGGGAGCTGTTTTTT
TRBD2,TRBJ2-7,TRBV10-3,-,CAISAGLAASSYEQYF,TGTGCCATCAGTGCTGGACTAGCGGCAAGCTCCTACGAGCAGTACTTC
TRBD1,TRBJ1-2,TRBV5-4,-,CASSLVSQGDSYTF,TGTGCCAGCAGCTTGGTGTCACAGGGGGATAGCTACACCTTC
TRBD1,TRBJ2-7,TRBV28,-,CASARQGWSYEQYF,TGTGCCAGCGCCCGACAGGGCTGGTCCTACGAGCAGTACTTC
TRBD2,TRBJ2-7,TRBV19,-,CASRDTSVTYEQYF,TGTGCCAGTAGAGATACTAGCGTCACCTACGAGCAGTACTTC
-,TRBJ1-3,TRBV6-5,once,CASSPDRSSGNTIYF,TGTGCCAGCAGTCCTGACAGAAGCTCTGGAAACACCATATATTTT
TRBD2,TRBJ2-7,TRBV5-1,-,CASSPAGETHEQYF,TGCGCCAGCAGCCCAGCGGGAGAGACCCACGAGCAGTACTTC
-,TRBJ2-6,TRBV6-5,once,CASSLTGLGANVLTF,TGTGCCAGCAGCCTGACAGGTCTTGGGGCCAACGTCCTGACTTTC
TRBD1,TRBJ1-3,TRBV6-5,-,CASRRTGTAGNTIYF,TGTGCCAGCAGGCGGACAGGGACGGCTGGAAACACCATATATTTT
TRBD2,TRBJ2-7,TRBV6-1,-,CASSEVAGGSYEQYF,TGTGCCAGCAGTGAAGTAGCGGGAGGGTCCTACGAGCAGTACTTC
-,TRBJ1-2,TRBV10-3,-,CAISSPQGIEVDGYTF,TGTGCCATCAGTTCCCCACAGGGTATTGAAGTAGATGGCTACACCTTC
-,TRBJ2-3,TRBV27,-,CASSPGMGGYTDTQYF,TGTGCCAGCAGTCCGGGCATGGGCGGGTACACAGATACGCAGTATTTT
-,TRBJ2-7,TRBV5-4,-,CASSWSRDSNYEQYF,TGTGCCAGCAGCTGGTCCCGGGACTCGAACTACGAGCAGTACTTC
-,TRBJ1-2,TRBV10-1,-,CASSPDGTNYGYTF,TGCGCCAGCAGTCCGGACGGTACTAACTATGGCTACACCTTC
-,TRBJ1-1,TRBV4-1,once,CASSQPARTTNTEAFF,TGCGCCAGCAGCCAACCGGCTCGGACAACGAACACTGAAGCTTTCTTT
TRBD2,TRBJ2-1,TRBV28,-,CASSFDGPGLLAVYNEQFF,TGTGCCAGCAGTTTTGATGGGCCGGGTTTACTAGCGGTTTACAATGAGCAGTTCTTC
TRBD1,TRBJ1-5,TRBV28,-,CASTETGINQPQHF,TGTGCCAGCACCGAGACAGGGATCAATCAGCCCCAGCATTTT
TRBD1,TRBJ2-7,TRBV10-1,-,CASSADRVTEQYF,TGCGCCAGCAGCGCCGACAGGGTGACCGAGCAGTACTTC
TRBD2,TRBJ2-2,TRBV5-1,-,CARKKPTGTSGRVGELFF,TGCGCCAGGAAAAAACCGACGGGGACTAGCGGGAGGGTCGGGGAGCTGTTTTTT
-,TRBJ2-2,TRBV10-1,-,CASTHGRANTGELFF,TGCGCCAGCACTCATGGGCGCGCGAACACCGGGGAGCTGTTTTTT
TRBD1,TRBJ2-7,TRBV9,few,CASSVDRGRYEQYF,TGTGCCAGCAGCGTAGACAGGGGGAGGTACGAGCAGTACTTC
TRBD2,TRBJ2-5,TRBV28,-,CASSFREGIQETQYF,TGTGCCAGCAGTTTTAGGGAGGGCATCCAAGAGACCCAGTACTTC
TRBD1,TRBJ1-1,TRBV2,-,CASSSRTGVNTEAFF,TGTGCCAGCAGTTCACGGACAGGGGTGAACACTGAAGCTTTCTTT
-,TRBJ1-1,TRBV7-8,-,CASSTRGGTEAFF,TGTGCCAGCAGCACACGTGGGGGTACTGAAGCTTTCTTT
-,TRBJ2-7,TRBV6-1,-,CASCVGGSYEQYF,TGTGCCAGCTGCGTCGGCGGCTCCTACGAGCAGTACTTC
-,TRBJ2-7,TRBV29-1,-,CSVESPRGNSYEQYF,TGCAGCGTTGAAAGCCCCAGGGGAAACTCCTACGAGCAGTACTTC
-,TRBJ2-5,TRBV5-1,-,CASSADLQETQYF,TGCGCCAGCAGCGCGGACCTCCAAGAGACCCAGTACTTC
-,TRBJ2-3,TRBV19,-,CASSIQGTDTQYF,TGTGCCAGTAGTATCCAGGGCACAGATACGCAGTATTTT
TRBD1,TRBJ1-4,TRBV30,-,CAWSGQGGEKLFF,TGTGCCTGGAGTGGACAGGGTGGCGAAAAACTGTTTTTT
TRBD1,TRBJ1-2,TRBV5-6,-,CASSIILQGNYGYTF,TGTGCCAGCAGCATAATCTTACAGGGGAACTATGGCTACACCTTC
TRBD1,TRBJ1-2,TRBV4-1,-,CASSRTGDSGYTF,TGCGCCAGCAGCCGGACAGGGGATAGCGGCTACACCTTC
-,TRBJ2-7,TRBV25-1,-,CASSSPGRYEQYF,TGTGCCAGCAGTTCCCCAGGCCGCTACGAGCAGTACTTC
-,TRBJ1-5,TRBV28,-,CASSVLTQPQHF,TGTGCCAGCAGTGTGCTGACTCAGCCCCAGCATTTT
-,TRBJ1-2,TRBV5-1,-,CASSPGPREEYGYTF,TGCGCCAGCAGCCCGGGCCCCAGGGAGGAATATGGCTACACCTTC
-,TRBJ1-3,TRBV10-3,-,CAISESDRLSSGNTIYF,TGTGCCATCAGTGAGTCGGACAGATTGAGCTCTGGAAACACCATATATTTT
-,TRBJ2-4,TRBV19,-,CASTGGGGNIQYF,TGTGCCAGTACTGGGGGCGGGGGAAACATTCAGTACTTC
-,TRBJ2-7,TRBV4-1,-,CASSQDKALGGAYEQYF,TGCGCCAGCAGCCAAGATAAGGCTTTGGGGGGTGCCTACGAGCAGTACTTC
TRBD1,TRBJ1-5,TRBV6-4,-,CASSVQGDQPQHF,TGTGCCAGCAGTGTGCAGGGGGATCAGCCCCAGCATTTT
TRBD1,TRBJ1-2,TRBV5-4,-,CASSHRDRAYGYTF,TGTGCCAGCAGCCACCGGGACAGGGCCTATGGCTACACCTTC
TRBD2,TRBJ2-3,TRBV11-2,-,CASSLSGRRVTDTQYF,TGTGCCAGCAGCTTAAGCGGGAGGCGGGTCACAGATACGCAGTATTTT
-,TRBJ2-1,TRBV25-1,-,CASSGRRYSYNEQFF,TGTGCCAGCAGTGGCAGGCGGTACTCCTACAATGAGCAGTTCTTC
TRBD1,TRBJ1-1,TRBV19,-,CASSPYPGQGINTEAFF,TGTGCCAGTAGTCCATATCCGGGACAGGGCATTAACACTGAAGCTTTCTTT
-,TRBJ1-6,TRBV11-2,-,CASSPHNSPLHF,TGTGCCAGCAGCCCTCATAATTCACCCCTCCACTTT
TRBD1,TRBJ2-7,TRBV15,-,CATSNRGSYEQYF,TGTGCCACCAGCAACAGGGGCTCCTACGAGCAGTACTTC
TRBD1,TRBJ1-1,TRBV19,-,CASHRGAGEAFF,TGTGCCAGCCACAGGGGCGCTGGTGAAGCTTTCTTT
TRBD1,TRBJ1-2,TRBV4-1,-,CASSQTQGIYGYTF,TGCGCCAGCAGCCAAACACAGGGGATCTATGGCTACACCTTC
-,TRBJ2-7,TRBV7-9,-,CASSLGADRYEQYF,TGTGCCAGCAGCTTAGGGGCTGACCGCTACGAGCAGTACTTC
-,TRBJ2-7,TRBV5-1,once,CASSLVQNYEQYF,TGCGCCAGCAGCTTGGTCCAGAACTACGAGCAGTACTTC
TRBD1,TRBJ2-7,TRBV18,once,CASSPKPGQGEYEQYF,TGTGCCAGCTCACCAAAGCCTGGACAGGGGGAGTACGAGCAGTACTTC
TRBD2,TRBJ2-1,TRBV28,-,CASSTSGSSYNEQFF,TGTGCCAGCAGCACTAGCGGGAGCTCCTACAATGAGCAGTTCTTC